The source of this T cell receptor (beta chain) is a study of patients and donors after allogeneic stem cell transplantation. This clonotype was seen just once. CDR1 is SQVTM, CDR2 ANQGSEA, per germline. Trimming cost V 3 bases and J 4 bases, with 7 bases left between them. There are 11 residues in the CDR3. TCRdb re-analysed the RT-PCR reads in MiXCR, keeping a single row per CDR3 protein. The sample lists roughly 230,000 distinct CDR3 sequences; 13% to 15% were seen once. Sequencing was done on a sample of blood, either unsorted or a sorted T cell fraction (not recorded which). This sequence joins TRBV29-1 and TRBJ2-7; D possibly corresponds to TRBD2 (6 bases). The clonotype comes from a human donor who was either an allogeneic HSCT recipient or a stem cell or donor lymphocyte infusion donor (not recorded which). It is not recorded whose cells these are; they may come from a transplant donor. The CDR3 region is CSVEGGYEQYF. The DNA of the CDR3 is TGCAGCGTTGAGGGAGGTTACGAGCAGTACTTC.